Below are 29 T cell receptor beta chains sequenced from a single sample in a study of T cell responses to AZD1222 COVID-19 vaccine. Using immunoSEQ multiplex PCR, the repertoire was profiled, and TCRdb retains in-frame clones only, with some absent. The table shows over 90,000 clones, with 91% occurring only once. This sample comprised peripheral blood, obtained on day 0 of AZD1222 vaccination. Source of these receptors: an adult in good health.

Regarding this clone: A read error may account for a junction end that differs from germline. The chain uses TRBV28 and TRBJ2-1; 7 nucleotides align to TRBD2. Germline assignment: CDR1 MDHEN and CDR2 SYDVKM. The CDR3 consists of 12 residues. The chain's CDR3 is CVSSQGLDEQFF. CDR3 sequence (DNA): TGTGTCAGCAGCCAAGGACTAGATGAGCAGTTCTTC. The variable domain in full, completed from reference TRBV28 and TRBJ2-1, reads DVKVTQSSRYLVKRTGEKVFLECVQDMDHENMFWYRQDPGLGLRLIYFSYDVKMKEKGDIPEGYSVSREKKERFSLILESASTNQTSMYLCVSSQGLDEQFFGPGTRLTVL.

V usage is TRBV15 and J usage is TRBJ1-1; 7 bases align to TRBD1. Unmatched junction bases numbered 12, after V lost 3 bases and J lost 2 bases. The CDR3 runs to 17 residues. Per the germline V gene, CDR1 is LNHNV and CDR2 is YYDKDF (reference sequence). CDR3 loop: CATSRKLGQRGNTEAFF. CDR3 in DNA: TGTGCCACCAGCAGGAAGCTGGGACAGCGTGGCAACACTGAAGCTTTCTTT.

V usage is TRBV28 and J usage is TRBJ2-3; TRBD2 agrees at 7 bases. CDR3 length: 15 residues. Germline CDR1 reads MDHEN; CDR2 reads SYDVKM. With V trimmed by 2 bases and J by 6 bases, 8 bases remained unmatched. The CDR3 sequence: CASSLAGDPVDTQYF. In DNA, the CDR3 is TGTGCCAGCAGTTTAGCGGGAGACCCTGTCGATACGCAGTATTTT.

Here the CDR3 DNA reads TGCGCCAGCAGCTACATAGCGGGAGGGCCCAATGAGCAGTTCTTC. It specifies CASSYIAGGPNEQFF. The J gene is TRBJ2-1, the V gene TRBV5-1; 11 bases are a match to TRBD2. Trimming took 3 bases from V and 6 from J; bases not matched to a gene: 5. The CDR3 contains 15 residues. Germline-derived CDR1 and CDR2 are SGHRS and YFSETQ.

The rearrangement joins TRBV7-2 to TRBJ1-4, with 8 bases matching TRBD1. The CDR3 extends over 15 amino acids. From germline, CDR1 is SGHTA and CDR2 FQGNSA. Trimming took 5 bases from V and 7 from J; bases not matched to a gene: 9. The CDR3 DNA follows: TGTGCCAGCAGCACACGGACAGGGATGAGTGAAAAACTGTTTTTT. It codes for CASSTRTGMSEKLFF.

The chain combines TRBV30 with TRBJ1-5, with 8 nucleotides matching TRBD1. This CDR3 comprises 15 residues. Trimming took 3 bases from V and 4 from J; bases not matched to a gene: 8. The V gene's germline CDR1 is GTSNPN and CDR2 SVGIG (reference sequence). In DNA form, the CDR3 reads TGTGCCTGGAGCAGCAGGGGGCAGGGGAATCAGCCCCAGCATTTT. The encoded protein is CAWSSRGQGNQPQHF.

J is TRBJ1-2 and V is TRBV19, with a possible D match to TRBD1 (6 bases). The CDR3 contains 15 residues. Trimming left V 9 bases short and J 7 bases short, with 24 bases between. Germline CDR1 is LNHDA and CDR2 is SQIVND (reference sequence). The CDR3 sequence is CASLSQGVRKGGYTF. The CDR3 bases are TGTGCCAGCTTATCACAGGGAGTGAGGAAGGGTGGCTACACCTTC.

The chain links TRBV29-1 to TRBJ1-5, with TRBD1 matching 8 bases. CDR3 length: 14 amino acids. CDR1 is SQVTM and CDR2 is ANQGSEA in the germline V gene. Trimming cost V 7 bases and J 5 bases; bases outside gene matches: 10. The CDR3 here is CSAGQGANDQPQHF. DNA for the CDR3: TGCAGCGCCGGACAGGGCGCTAATGATCAGCCCCAGCATTTT.

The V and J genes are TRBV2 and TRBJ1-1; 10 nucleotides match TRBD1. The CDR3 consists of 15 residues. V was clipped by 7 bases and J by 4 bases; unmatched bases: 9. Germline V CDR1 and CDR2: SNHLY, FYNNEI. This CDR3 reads CASTGTGALGTEAFF. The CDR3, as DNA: TGTGCCAGCACCGGGACAGGGGCCCTGGGCACTGAAGCTTTCTTT. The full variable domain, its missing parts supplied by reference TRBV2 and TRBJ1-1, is EPEVTQTPSHQVTQMGQEVILRCVPISNHLYFYWYRQILGQKVEFLVSFYNNEISEKSEIFDDQFSVERPDGSNFTLKIRSTKLEDSAMYFCASTGTGALGTEAFFGQGTRLTVV.

The chain's CDR3 is CASRTRSPHEQYF. The CDR3 region has the DNA TGTGCCAGCAGAACCAGGAGTCCCCACGAGCAGTACTTC. This sequence joins TRBV12-3 or TRBV12-4 and TRBJ2-7, with D hard to call. The CDR3 runs to 13 residues. Trimming left V 6 bases short and J 5 bases short, with 14 bases between.

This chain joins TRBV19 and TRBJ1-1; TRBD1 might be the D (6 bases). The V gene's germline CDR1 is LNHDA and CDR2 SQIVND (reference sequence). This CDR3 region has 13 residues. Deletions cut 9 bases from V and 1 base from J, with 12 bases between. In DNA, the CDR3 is TGTGCCAGCTCCAGGGGAGGGAACACTGAAGCTTTCTTT. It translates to CASSRGGNTEAFF.

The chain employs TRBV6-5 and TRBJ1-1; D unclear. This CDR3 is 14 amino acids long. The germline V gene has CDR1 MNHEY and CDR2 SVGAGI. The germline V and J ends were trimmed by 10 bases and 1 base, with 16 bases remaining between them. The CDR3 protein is CANRARNPNTEAFF. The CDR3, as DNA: TGTGCCAACAGAGCAAGAAACCCGAACACTGAAGCTTTCTTT.

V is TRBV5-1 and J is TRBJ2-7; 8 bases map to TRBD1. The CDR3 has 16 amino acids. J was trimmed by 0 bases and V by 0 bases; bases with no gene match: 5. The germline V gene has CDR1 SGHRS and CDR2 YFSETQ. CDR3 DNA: TGCGCCAGCAGCTTGGACAGGGGGACAATCTCCTACGAGCAGTACTTC. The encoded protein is CASSLDRGTISYEQYF.

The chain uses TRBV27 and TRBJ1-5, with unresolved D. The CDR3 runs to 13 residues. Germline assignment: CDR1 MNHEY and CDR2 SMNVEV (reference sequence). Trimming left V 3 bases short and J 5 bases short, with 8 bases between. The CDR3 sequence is CASSLSRDQPQHF. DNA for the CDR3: TGTGCCAGCAGTTTGTCGAGGGATCAGCCCCAGCATTTT.

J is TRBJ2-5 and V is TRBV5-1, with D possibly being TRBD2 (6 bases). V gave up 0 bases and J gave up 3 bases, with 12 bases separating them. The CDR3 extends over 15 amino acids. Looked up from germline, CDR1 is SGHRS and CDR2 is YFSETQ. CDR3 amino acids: CASSLGLVAEETQYF. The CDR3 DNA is TGCGCCAGCAGCTTGGGACTAGTAGCGGAAGAGACCCAGTACTTC.

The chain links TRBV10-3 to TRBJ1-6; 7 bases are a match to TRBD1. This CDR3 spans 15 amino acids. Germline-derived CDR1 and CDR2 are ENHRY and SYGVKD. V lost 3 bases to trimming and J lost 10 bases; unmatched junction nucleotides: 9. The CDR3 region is CAISDSDRPGSPLHF. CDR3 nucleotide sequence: TGTGCCATCAGTGACTCGGACAGGCCCGGGTCACCCCTCCACTTT.

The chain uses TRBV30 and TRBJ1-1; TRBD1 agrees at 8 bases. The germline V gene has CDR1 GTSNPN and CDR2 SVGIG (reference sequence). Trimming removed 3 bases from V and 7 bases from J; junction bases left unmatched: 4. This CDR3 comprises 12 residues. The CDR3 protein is CAWSRGRSEAFF. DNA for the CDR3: TGTGCCTGGAGCAGGGGGCGAAGTGAAGCTTTCTTT.

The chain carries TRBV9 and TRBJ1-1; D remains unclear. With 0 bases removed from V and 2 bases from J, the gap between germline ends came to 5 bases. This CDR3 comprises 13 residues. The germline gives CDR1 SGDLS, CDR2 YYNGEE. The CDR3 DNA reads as TGTGCCAGCAGCGTAGCGGCAAACACTGAAGCTTTCTTT. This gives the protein CASSVAANTEAFF.

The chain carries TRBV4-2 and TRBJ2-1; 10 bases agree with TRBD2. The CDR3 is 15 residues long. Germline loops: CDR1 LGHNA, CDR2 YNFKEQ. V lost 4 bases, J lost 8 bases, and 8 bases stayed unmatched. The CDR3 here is CASSRTSGMRDEQFF. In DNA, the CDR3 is TGTGCCAGCAGCCGTACTAGCGGGATGAGGGATGAGCAGTTCTTC.

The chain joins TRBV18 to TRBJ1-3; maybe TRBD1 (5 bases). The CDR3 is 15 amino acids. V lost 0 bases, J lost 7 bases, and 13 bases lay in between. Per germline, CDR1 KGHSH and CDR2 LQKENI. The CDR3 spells CASSPPRGAWNTIYF. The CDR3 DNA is TGTGCCAGCTCACCACCACGCGGGGCGTGGAACACCATATATTTT.

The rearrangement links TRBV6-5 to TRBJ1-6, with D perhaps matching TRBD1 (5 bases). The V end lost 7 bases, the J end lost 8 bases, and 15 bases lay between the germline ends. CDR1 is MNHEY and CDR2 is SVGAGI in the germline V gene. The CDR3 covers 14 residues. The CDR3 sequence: CASILSRDYSPLHF. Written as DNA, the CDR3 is TGTGCCAGCATACTCTCCAGGGATTATTCACCCCTCCACTTT.

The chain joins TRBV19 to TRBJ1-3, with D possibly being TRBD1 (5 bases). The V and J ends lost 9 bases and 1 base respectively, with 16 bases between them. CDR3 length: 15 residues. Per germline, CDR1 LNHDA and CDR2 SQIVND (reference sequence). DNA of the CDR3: TGTGCCAGCTCCCGGGACGGATCATCTGGAAACACCATATATTTT. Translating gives CASSRDGSSGNTIYF.

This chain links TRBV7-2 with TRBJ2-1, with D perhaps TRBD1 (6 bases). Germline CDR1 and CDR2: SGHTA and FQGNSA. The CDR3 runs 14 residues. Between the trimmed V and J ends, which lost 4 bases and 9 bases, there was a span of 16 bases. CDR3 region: CASSSTPGTTEQFF. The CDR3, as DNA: TGTGCCAGCAGCTCCACCCCCGGGACAACTGAGCAGTTCTTC. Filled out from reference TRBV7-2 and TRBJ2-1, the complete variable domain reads GAGVSQSPSNKVTEKGKDVELRCDPISGHTALYWYRQSLGQGLEFLIYFQGNSAPDKSGLPSDRFSAERTGGSVSTLTIQRTQQEDSAVYLCASSSTPGTTEQFFGPGTRLTVL.

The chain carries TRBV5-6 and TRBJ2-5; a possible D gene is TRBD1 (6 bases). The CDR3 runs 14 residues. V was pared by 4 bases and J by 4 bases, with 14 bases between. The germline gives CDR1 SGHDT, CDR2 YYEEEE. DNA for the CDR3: TGTGCCAGCAGCCCAGGGGATGCGGGAGAGACCCAGTACTTC. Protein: CASSPGDAGETQYF.

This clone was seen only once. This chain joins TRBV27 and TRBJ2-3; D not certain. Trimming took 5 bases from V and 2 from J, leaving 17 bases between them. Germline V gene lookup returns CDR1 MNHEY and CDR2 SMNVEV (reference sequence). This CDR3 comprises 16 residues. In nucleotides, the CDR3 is TGTGCCAGCAGTGTACGACAAGAAAGGGTCACAGATACGCAGTATTTT. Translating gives CASSVRQERVTDTQYF.

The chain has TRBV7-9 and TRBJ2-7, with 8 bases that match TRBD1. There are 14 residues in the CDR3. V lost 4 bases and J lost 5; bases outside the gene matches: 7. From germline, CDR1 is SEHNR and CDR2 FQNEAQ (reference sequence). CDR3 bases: TGTGCCAGCAGCTCCGGGACAGGAGTACACGAGCAGTACTTC. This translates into CASSSGTGVHEQYF.

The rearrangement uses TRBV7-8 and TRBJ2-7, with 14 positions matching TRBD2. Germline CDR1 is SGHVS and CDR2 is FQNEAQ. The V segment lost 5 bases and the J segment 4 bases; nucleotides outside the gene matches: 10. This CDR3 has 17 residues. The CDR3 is CASSTRGRTSGRYEQYF. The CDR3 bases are TGTGCCAGCAGCACTAGGGGTAGGACTAGCGGGAGGTACGAGCAGTACTTC.

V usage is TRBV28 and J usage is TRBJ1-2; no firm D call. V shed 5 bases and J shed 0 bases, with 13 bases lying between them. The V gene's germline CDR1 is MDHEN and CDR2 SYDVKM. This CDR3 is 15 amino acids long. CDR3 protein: CASSPLKGANYGYTF. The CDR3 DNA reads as TGTGCCAGCAGTCCGCTCAAGGGAGCTAACTATGGCTACACCTTC.

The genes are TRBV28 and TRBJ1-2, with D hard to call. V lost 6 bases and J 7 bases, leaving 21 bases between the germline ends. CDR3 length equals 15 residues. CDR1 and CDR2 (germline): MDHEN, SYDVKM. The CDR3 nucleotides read TGTGCCAGCAGCTTGGAGGGTGGAGGTGCGGGTGGCTACACCTTC. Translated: CASSLEGGGAGGYTF.